This T cell receptor beta chain was retrieved from a study of radiation and T cells in renal cell carcinoma. Study-level findings and limits: Pretreatment tumor biopsies were lacking, so baseline clonotypes are unknown.

Time point of the sample: baseline pretreatment blood. The treatment was: 15 Gy SBRT to primary tumor, nephrectomy 4 weeks later. Data came from immunoSEQ multiplex PCR; TCRdb stores just in-frame clones and leaves some out. The sample lists approximately 120,000 clones; around 83% were seen once. As regards this clone: Its antigen is not identified.

The CDR3 is made up of 15 amino acids. V lost 6 bases and J 3 bases, leaving 17 bases between the germline ends. Germline V gene sequence: CDR1 MNHEY, CDR2 SVGAGI. Source: blood, taken from a patient whose treatment included radiotherapy and nephrectomy. V gene TRBV6-5 combines with J gene TRBJ1-2, with D unresolved. This TCR derives from a woman in her fifties or sixties with renal cell carcinoma. CDR3 in DNA: TGTGCCAGCAGCCCCCGGGTCGAGAGAGACTATGGCTACACCTTC. It translates to CASSPRVERDYGYTF.